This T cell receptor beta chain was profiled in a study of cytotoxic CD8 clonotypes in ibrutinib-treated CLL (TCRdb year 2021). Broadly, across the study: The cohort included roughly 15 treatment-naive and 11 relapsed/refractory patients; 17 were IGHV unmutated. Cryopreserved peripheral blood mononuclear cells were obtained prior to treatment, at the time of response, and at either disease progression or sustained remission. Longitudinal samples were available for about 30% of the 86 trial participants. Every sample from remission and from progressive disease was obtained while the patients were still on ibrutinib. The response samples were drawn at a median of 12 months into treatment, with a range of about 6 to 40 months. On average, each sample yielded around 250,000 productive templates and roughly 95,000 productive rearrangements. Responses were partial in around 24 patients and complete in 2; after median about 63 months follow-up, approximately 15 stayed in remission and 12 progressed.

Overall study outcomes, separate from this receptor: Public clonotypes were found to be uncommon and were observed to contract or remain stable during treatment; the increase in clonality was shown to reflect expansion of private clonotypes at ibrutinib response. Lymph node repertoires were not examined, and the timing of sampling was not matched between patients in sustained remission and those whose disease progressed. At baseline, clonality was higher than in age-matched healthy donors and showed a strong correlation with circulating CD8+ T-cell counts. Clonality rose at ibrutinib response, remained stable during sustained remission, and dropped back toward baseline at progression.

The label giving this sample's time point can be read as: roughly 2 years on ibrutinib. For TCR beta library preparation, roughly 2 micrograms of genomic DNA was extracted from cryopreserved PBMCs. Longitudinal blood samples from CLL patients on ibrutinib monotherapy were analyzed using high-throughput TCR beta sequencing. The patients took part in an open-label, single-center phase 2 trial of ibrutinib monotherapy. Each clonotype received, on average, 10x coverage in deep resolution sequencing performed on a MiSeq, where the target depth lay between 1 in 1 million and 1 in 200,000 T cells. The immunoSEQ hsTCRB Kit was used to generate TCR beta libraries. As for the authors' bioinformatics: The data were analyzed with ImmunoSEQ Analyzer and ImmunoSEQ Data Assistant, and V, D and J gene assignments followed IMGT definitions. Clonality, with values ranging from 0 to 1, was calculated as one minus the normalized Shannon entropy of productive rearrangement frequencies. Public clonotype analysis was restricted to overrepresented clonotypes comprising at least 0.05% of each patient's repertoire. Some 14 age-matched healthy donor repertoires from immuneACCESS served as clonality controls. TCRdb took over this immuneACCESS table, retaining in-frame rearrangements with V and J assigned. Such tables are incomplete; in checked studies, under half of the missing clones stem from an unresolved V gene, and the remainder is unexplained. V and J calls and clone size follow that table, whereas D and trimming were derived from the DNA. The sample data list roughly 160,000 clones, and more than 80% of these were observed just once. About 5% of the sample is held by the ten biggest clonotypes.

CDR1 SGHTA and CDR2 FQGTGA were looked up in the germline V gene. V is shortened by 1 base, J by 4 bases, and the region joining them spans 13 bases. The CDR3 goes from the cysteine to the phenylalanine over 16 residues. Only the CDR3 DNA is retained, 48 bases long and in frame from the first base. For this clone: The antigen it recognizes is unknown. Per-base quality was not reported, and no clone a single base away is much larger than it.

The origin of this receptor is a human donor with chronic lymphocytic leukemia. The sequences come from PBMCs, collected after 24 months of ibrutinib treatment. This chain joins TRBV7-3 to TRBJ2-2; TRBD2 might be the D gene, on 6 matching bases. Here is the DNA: TGTGCCAGCAGCTTAAGAGGAGGGGCTCCCACCGGGGAGCTGTTTTTT. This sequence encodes CASSLRGGAPTGELFF.